This TCR beta chain derives from a study of T-cell memory formation after mild COVID-19. Study conclusions and caveats: Whereas later expanders leaned CD4+, clones contracting day 15 to 85 showed a balanced CD4/CD8 makeup. Mostly located in CM and EM were contracting CD4+ clones, with contracting CD8+ clones located in EMRA.

Comments on this clonotype: Its cognate antigen is unknown.

MiXCR, applied by TCRdb to the 5' RACE reads, yields one record per CDR3 protein. The sample includes about 400,000 distinct CDR3 sequences, 20% to 30% of them seen just once. This CDR3 has 14 amino acids. Trimming took off 5 bases at V and 2 bases at J, with 15 bases between the two ends. The germline CDR1 and CDR2 sequences are DFQATT and SNEGSKA (reference sequence). Source material: PBMCs or a T cell subset sorted from them (not recorded which). This sequence originates from an adult woman who had mild COVID-19 (a few samples of this study predate the infection). Cell type and time point are not known. The chain joins TRBV20-1 to TRBJ1-2, with a tentative D call TRBD1 (6 bases). The CDR3 DNA sequence: TGCAGTGCTGAACCGGGGGGGGGCAACTATGGCTACACCTTC. It is translated as CSAEPGGGNYGYTF.